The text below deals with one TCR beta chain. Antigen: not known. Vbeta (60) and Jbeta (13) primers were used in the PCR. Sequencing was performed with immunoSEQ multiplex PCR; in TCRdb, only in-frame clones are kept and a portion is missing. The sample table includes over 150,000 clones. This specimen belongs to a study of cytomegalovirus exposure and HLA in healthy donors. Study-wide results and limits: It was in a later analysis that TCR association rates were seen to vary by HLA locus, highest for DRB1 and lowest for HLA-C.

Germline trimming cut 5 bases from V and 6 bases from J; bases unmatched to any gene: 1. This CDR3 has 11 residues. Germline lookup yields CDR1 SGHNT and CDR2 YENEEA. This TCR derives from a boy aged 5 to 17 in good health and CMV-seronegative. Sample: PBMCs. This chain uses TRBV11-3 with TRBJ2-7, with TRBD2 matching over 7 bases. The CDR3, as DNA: TGTGCCAGCAGCACGGGGGGCGAGCAGTACTTC. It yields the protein CASSTGGEQYF.